Below, 28 T cell receptor beta chains from the same sample are listed, as sequenced in a study of human thymus T cells. Assay used: immunoSEQ multiplex PCR; TCRdb lists only in-frame clones, some missing. The data hold 120,000 or so clones, with just under 95% observed a single time. Thymus tissue was removed during corrective cardiac surgery. Sequenced sample: thymus tissue. The receptors shown here come from a boy under two years old with a congenital heart defect but otherwise immunologically healthy.

The chain uses TRBV7-2 and TRBJ2-3, with D perhaps TRBD2 (5 bases). V was shortened by 7 bases and J by 1 base, with 15 bases between the two germline ends. This CDR3 is built from 15 residues. Germline V lookup: CDR1 SGHTA, CDR2 FQGNSA. The CDR3 loop is CASTKEGKRTDTQYF. CDR3 in DNA: TGTGCCAGCACCAAAGAGGGTAAACGCACAGATACGCAGTATTTT.

The genes are TRBV15 and TRBJ2-6; D is possibly TRBD1 (5 bases). Germline CDR1 LNHNV, CDR2 YYDKDF (reference sequence). This CDR3 contains 15 residues. V gave up 1 base and J gave up 2 bases, with 6 bases separating them. CDR3: CATSRVRAGANVLTF. DNA for the CDR3: TGTGCCACCAGCAGAGTCAGGGCTGGGGCCAACGTCCTGACTTTC. Full variable domain (remainder filled in from reference TRBV15 and TRBJ2-6): DAMVIQNPRYQVTQFGKPVTLSCSQTLNHNVMYWYQQKSSQAPKLLFHYYDKDFNNEADTPDNFQSRRPNTSFCFLDIRSPGLGDTAMYLCATSRVRAGANVLTFGAGSRLTVL.

The chain has TRBV5-8 and TRBJ2-3; 8 nucleotides match TRBD2. The V and J ends lost 2 bases and 7 bases, in that order; junction bases with no gene match: 12. There are 16 residues in the CDR3. Germline CDR1 and CDR2: SGHTS and YDEGEE. CDR3 loop: CASSFPLAGSLNTQYF. In DNA, the CDR3 is TGTGCCAGCAGCTTCCCATTAGCGGGGAGTCTAAATACGCAGTATTTT.

The V gene is TRBV21-1, the J gene TRBJ2-1; the listed D gene, TRBD2, was not tested against the DNA. TRBV21-1 corresponds to a pseudogene. The CDR3 length is 17 residues. CDR3 region: CASSKALLAGEHNEQFF. The CDR3 bases are TGTGCCAGCAGCAAAGCGCTACTAGCGGGGGAACACAATGAGCAGTTCTTC.

This chain links TRBV6-5 with TRBJ2-3, with D possibly matching TRBD1 (5 bases). V lost 4 bases, J lost 0 bases, and 14 bases lay in between. In germline, CDR1 is MNHEY, CDR2 SVGAGI. CDR3 length equals 16 residues. The CDR3 sequence: CASSSKGVLSTDTQYF. The DNA for the CDR3 is TGTGCCAGCAGTTCAAAAGGGGTTCTTAGCACAGATACGCAGTATTTT.

V usage is TRBV18 and J usage is TRBJ2-1; 9 bases are shared with TRBD1. The V gene's germline CDR1 is KGHSH and CDR2 LQKENI. J lost 10 bases, V lost 5 bases, and 15 bases had no gene match. This CDR3 spans 16 amino acids. The CDR3 DNA reads TGTGCCAGCTCATCACTATTCGTACAGGGGGCGGGGGAGCAGTTCTTC. Translation gives CASSSLFVQGAGEQFF.

The chain carries TRBV7-7 and TRBJ2-5, with TRBD2 matching over 10 bases. CDR3 size: 14 residues. The trim removed 4 bases at V and 5 bases at J, leaving 4 bases unmatched. The germline V gene has CDR1 SSHAT and CDR2 FNYEAQ (reference sequence). CDR3 residues: CASSSSTSGETQYF. DNA of the CDR3: TGTGCCAGCAGCTCTTCGACTAGCGGGGAGACCCAGTACTTC.

J is TRBJ2-1 and V is TRBV10-2, with D perhaps being TRBD1 or TRBD2 (6 bases each). V shed 6 bases and J shed 6 bases, with 18 bases lying between them. This CDR3 spans 15 amino acids. Germline V CDR1 and CDR2: WSHSY, SAAADI. CDR3 sequence (DNA): TGCGCCAGCAGGGGACTGGGTGGGGGGCTCAATGAGCAGTTCTTC. Translated: CASRGLGGGLNEQFF.

On this clone itself: Sequence at one end of the junction differs from germline and may be a read error. This chain uses TRBV10-3 with TRBJ2-7; 9 bases align to TRBD1. CDR1 is ENHRY and CDR2 is SYGVKD in the germline V gene. This CDR3 is built from 15 residues. This CDR3 reads CATSPTGGSSYEQYF. Here the CDR3 DNA reads TGTGCCACCAGTCCGACAGGGGGTAGTTCCTACGAGCAGTACTTC.

The V gene is TRBV27, the J gene TRBJ2-1; 12 bases are shared with TRBD2. Germline CDR1 MNHEY, CDR2 SMNVEV (reference sequence). There are 17 residues in the CDR3. The trim removed 3 bases at V and 3 bases at J, leaving 6 bases unmatched. The CDR3, as DNA: TGTGCCAGCAGTTTTCTAGCGGGGGGGCCGGTCTACAATGAGCAGTTCTTC. This encodes CASSFLAGGPVYNEQFF.

The V gene is TRBV6-5, the J gene TRBJ2-7, with D perhaps matching TRBD2 (5 bases). CDR1 is MNHEY and CDR2 is SVGAGI in the germline V gene. The CDR3 covers 13 residues. V lost 0 bases and J lost 6, with 9 bases in between. This chain's CDR3 is CASSYSRDGEQYF. CDR3 sequence (DNA): TGTGCCAGCAGTTACTCGAGGGATGGCGAGCAGTACTTC.

In this sample, this clone turned up a few times. This chain joins TRBV27 and TRBJ2-7; D is unresolved. The CDR3 runs 14 residues. The ends were cut back, 4 bases at V and 3 bases at J, with 13 bases in the middle. Per germline, CDR1 MNHEY and CDR2 SMNVEV (reference sequence). CDR3 residues: CASSSGRNFYEQYF. Written as DNA, the CDR3 is TGTGCCAGCAGTTCCGGACGGAACTTCTACGAGCAGTACTTC.

The chain combines TRBV7-9 with TRBJ1-2; 8 nucleotides line up with TRBD1. Germline CDR1 reads SEHNR; CDR2 reads FQNEAQ (reference sequence). The CDR3 is 16 residues long. The V gene end was trimmed by 3 bases and the J gene end by 2 bases; junction bases not matched to a gene: 8. CDR3 loop: CASSFWGQGANYGYTF. The CDR3 region has the DNA TGTGCCAGCAGCTTCTGGGGGCAGGGGGCGAACTATGGCTACACCTTC. The full variable domain, completed using reference TRBV7-9 and TRBJ1-2, is DTGVSQNPRHKITKRGQNVTFRCDPISEHNRLYWYRQTLGQGPEFLTYFQNEAQLEKSRLLSDRFSAERPKGSFSTLEIQRTEQGDSAMYLCASSFWGQGANYGYTFGSGTRLTVV.

The rearrangement uses TRBV7-2 and TRBJ1-1; 9 bases are shared with TRBD1. The germline V gene has CDR1 SGHTA and CDR2 FQGNSA. The trim removed 1 base at V and 5 bases at J, leaving 2 bases unmatched. The CDR3 contains 14 residues. Written as DNA, the CDR3 is TGTGCCAGCAGCTTAGACAGGGGGCTGACTGAAGCTTTCTTT. It specifies CASSLDRGLTEAFF.

This clone was observed a single time. V usage is TRBV15 and J usage is TRBJ1-1; D gene unclear. Trimming took off 9 bases at V and 7 bases at J, with 12 bases between the two ends. Germline V gene sequence: CDR1 LNHNV, CDR2 YYDKDF (reference sequence). The CDR3 spans 11 residues. In DNA form, the CDR3 reads TGTGCCACTCAGAGGACGGGTGAAGCTTTCTTT. It encodes CATQRTGEAFF.

V gene TRBV30 combines with J gene TRBJ1-2, with a tentative D call TRBD1 (6 bases). Trimming took off 0 bases at V and 4 bases at J, with 12 bases between the two ends. The length of the CDR3 is 14 residues. The germline V gene encodes CDR1 GTSNPN and CDR2 SVGIG (reference sequence). CDR3 amino acids: CAWSVRTGTYGYTF. The CDR3 DNA reads as TGTGCCTGGAGTGTACGAACAGGGACCTATGGCTACACCTTC.

V gene TRBV6-1 combines with J gene TRBJ2-7; D remains ambiguous. V was trimmed by 4 bases and J by 6 bases, leaving 7 bases between them. CDR3 length equals 11 residues. Germline CDR1 is MNHNS and CDR2 is SASEGT. The CDR3 loop reads CASSAHGEQYF. The CDR3 nucleotides read TGTGCCAGCAGTGCCCATGGCGAGCAGTACTTC.

The chain recombines TRBV7-3 with TRBJ2-3; 11 bases line up with TRBD2. The V segment lost 2 bases and the J segment 5 bases; nucleotides outside the gene matches: 6. Germline-derived CDR1 and CDR2 are SGHTA and FQGTGA. The CDR3 is made up of 16 amino acids. The CDR3 sequence is CASSLELAGDGDTQYF. The CDR3 DNA reads as TGTGCCAGCAGCTTAGAACTAGCGGGGGATGGAGATACGCAGTATTTT.

This chain uses TRBV7-9 with TRBJ2-1; 13 bases are shared with TRBD2. CDR3 length equals 19 residues. Per the germline V gene, CDR1 is SEHNR and CDR2 is FQNEAQ (reference sequence). V lost 0 bases, J lost 8 bases, and 13 bases stayed unmatched. CDR3 region: CASSLAGLAGAPGGDEQFF. DNA for the CDR3: TGTGCCAGCAGCTTAGCCGGACTAGCGGGGGCCCCTGGAGGGGATGAGCAGTTCTTC.

V is TRBV30 and J is TRBJ1-4; D call uncertain. Trimming stripped 5 bases from V and 3 bases from J, with 13 bases between. Germline values: CDR1 GTSNPN, CDR2 SVGIG (reference sequence). The CDR3 extends over 14 amino acids. The CDR3 DNA reads TGTGCCTGGGCCATCGCTCGGGCTAATGAAAAACTGTTTTTT. Protein sequence: CAWAIARANEKLFF. Full variable domain (remainder filled in from reference TRBV30 and TRBJ1-4): SQTIHQWPATLVQPVGSPLSLECTVEGTSNPNLYWYRQAAGRGLQLLFYSVGIGQISSEVPQNLSASRPQDRQFILSSKKLLLSDSGFYLCAWAIARANEKLFFGSGTQLSVL.

V gene TRBV9 combines with J gene TRBJ2-3, with TRBD2 matching over 12 bases. The CDR3 length is 15 residues. Unmatched junction bases numbered 0, after V lost 3 bases and J lost 1 base. Germline V gene data show CDR1 as SGDLS and CDR2 as YYNGEE. This CDR3 reads CASSGLAGGTDTQYF. DNA of the CDR3: TGTGCCAGCAGCGGACTAGCGGGGGGCACAGATACGCAGTATTTT.

This clone appeared a single time. The chain employs TRBV7-2 and TRBJ2-5; TRBD2 matches 8 bases. The germline CDR1 and CDR2 sequences are SGHTA and FQGNSA. The CDR3 is made up of 13 amino acids. J was trimmed by 3 bases and V by 4 bases; bases with no gene match: 1. The CDR3 loop reads CASSSAGEETQYF. The CDR3 DNA follows: TGTGCCAGCAGCTCAGCGGGGGAAGAGACCCAGTACTTC.

The chain is built from TRBV13 and TRBJ1-1; D remains ambiguous. The ends were cut back, 0 bases at V and 6 bases at J, with 5 bases in the middle. The germline V gene encodes CDR1 PRHDT and CDR2 FYEKMQ (reference sequence). This CDR3 is 12 amino acids long. DNA for the CDR3: TGTGCCAGCAGCTTAGGGAGGGCTGAAGCTTTCTTT. Translating gives CASSLGRAEAFF.

V and J are TRBV5-3 and TRBJ1-4, with D possibly matching TRBD1 (5 bases). TRBV5-3 is designated an ORF whose function remains uncertain. Trimming removed 4 bases from V and 8 bases from J, with 18 bases in between. This CDR3 has 15 residues. CDR3 DNA sequence: TGTGCCAGAAGCCCACAGCCTCACGAGGGGGAAAAACTGTTTTTT. This translates into CARSPQPHEGEKLFF.

This clone occurred once. The chain links TRBV6-5 to TRBJ1-1; no reliable D call. Germline values: CDR1 MNHEY, CDR2 SVGAGI. Trimming shortened V by 5 bases and J by 1 base, and 11 bases separated the two germline ends. The CDR3 runs 14 residues. The CDR3 sequence: CASSRRTGNTEAFF. The CDR3 DNA reads TGTGCCAGCAGTCGTCGGACGGGGAACACTGAAGCTTTCTTT.

This clone was counted once. The chain links TRBV28 to TRBJ2-3; tentative D call: TRBD2 (5 bases). The germline V gene encodes CDR1 MDHEN and CDR2 SYDVKM. V was cut by 6 bases and J by 5 bases, with 18 bases left in between. This CDR3 has 15 residues. The CDR3 DNA reads TGTGCCAGCAGCCCCACGGTCATGGGAGTAGATACGCAGTATTTT. This codes for CASSPTVMGVDTQYF.

The chain recombines TRBV28 with TRBJ2-2; the D is unclear. This CDR3 is built from 14 residues. Germline CDR1 and CDR2: MDHEN and SYDVKM. Trimming took off 1 base at V and 6 bases at J, with 9 bases between the two ends. DNA of the CDR3: TGTGCCAGCAGTTTATTCGTCCCACCCGGGGAGCTGTTTTTT. The encoded protein is CASSLFVPPGELFF.

The rearrangement uses TRBV6-1 and TRBJ1-5; no definite D call. In germline, CDR1 is MNHNS, CDR2 SASEGT. The CDR3 has 18 residues. Trimming cost V 0 bases and J 2 bases, with 17 bases left between them. The CDR3 spells CASSEAKGRVVGNQPQHF. Written as DNA, the CDR3 is TGTGCCAGCAGTGAAGCTAAGGGCCGAGTCGTAGGCAATCAGCCCCAGCATTTT.